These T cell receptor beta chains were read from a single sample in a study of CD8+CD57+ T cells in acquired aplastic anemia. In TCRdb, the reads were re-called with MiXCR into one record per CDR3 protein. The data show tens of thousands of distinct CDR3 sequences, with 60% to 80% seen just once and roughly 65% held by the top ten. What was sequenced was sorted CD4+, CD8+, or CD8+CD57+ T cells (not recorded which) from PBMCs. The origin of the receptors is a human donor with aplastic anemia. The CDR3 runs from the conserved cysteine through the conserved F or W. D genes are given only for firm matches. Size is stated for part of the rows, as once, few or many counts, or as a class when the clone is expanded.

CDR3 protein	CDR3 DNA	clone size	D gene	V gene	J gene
CASSYEKRISPLHF	TGTGCCAGCAGTTATGAAAAGCGAATTTCACCCCTCCACTTT	NA	NA	TRBV6-5	TRBJ1-6
CASVEGASYGYTF	TGTGCCAGCGTTGAGGGGGCATCCTATGGCTACACCTTC	NA	TRBD1	TRBV2	TRBJ1-2
CASSSLLAGVYEQYF	TGTGCCAGCAGCTCGCTACTAGCGGGAGTCTACGAGCAGTACTTC	NA	TRBD2	TRBV7-2	TRBJ2-7
CASRKLALRDNEQFF	TGTGCCAGCAGAAAACTAGCTCTTCGGGACAATGAGCAGTTCTTC	NA	NA	TRBV2	TRBJ2-1
CSASRDTLYGYTF	TGCAGTGCTAGTCGGGACACTCTCTATGGCTACACCTTC	many	NA	TRBV20-1	TRBJ1-2
CASSAGQSYEQYF	TGTGCCAGCAGCGCCGGACAGTCCTACGAGCAGTACTTC	NA	NA	TRBV7-9	TRBJ2-7
CASSIGLGQPQHF	TGTGCCAGTAGTATAGGCCTGGGTCAGCCCCAGCATTTT	many	NA	TRBV19	TRBJ1-5
CSVGDRNSPLHF	TGCAGCGTTGGGGACAGGAATTCACCCCTCCACTTT	NA	TRBD1	TRBV29-1	TRBJ1-6
CASSPQGPHTYGYTF	TGTGCCAGCAGCCCACAGGGTCCCCACACCTATGGCTACACCTTC	NA	NA	TRBV7-9	TRBJ1-2
CASKGGGAGNSPLHF	TGTGCCAGCAAGGGAGGGGGCGCGGGTAATTCACCCCTCCACTTT	NA	TRBD1	TRBV9	TRBJ1-6
CASSTLGPMNTEAFF	TGTGCCAGCAGCACCCTGGGACCGATGAACACTGAAGCTTTCTTT	NA	NA	TRBV7-2	TRBJ1-1